The 18 T cell receptor beta chains listed next were all sequenced from one sample in a study of CD8 T cells in ankylosing spondylitis. MiXCR was run by TCRdb on the 5' RACE reads, yielding one entry per CDR3 protein. The table records a few hundred thousand distinct CDR3 sequences, about 20% of them present only once. The specimen was blood, either unsorted or a sorted T cell fraction (not recorded which). All receptors come from a male donor with ankylosing spondylitis or in good health (not recorded which).

The chain uses TRBV29-1 and TRBJ1-2, with 7 bases that match TRBD1. Germline values: CDR1 SQVTM, CDR2 ANQGSEA. The CDR3 length is 14 residues. With V trimmed by 5 bases and J by 4 bases, 10 bases remained unmatched. In DNA, the CDR3 is TGCAGCGTTCAGCAGGGGGTCAGGTCCTATGGCTACACCTTC. Protein product: CSVQQGVRSYGYTF.

J is TRBJ2-3 and V is TRBV12-3 or TRBV12-4, with D unclear. The CDR3 has 13 residues. V lost 2 bases and J 7 bases, leaving 10 bases between the germline ends. CDR3 sequence: CASSLFWGYTQYF. The CDR3 DNA reads TGTGCCAGCAGTTTATTTTGGGGATATACGCAGTATTTT.

This clonotype appeared a few times. The genes are TRBV7-3 and TRBJ2-1, with 10 bases identical to TRBD1. The CDR3 runs 15 residues. V shed 5 bases, J shed 5 bases, and the junction held 6 bases outside the gene matches. Looked up from germline, CDR1 is SGHTA and CDR2 is FQGTGA. DNA of the CDR3: TGTGCCAGCAGCCCAGGGACAGGGGTACACAATGAGCAGTTCTTC. It specifies CASSPGTGVHNEQFF.

Only a few counts were recorded for this clonotype. V usage is TRBV2 and J usage is TRBJ2-4, with D perhaps TRBD2 (7 bases). Looked up from germline, CDR1 is SNHLY and CDR2 is FYNNEI. This CDR3 contains 14 residues. Trimming cost V 6 bases and J 4 bases, with 13 bases left between them. CDR3 in DNA: TGTGCCAGCAGGGGGGGAGGGACAAAAAACATTCAGTACTTC. Protein product: CASRGGGTKNIQYF. The full variable domain, with the rest looked up from reference TRBV2 and TRBJ2-4, is EPEVTQTPSHQVTQMGQEVILRCVPISNHLYFYWYRQILGQKVEFLVSFYNNEISEKSEIFDDQFSVERPDGSNFTLKIRSTKLEDSAMYFCASRGGGTKNIQYFGAGTRLSVL.

This clonotype appeared a few times. The rearrangement joins TRBV27 to TRBJ2-7, with 13 bases fitting TRBD2. Germline CDR1 and CDR2: MNHEY and SMNVEV (reference sequence). With 5 bases clipped from V and 7 bases from J, the junction kept 8 bases outside the gene matches. This CDR3 comprises 15 residues. The CDR3 region is CASSKLAGGEWEQYV. CDR3 DNA: TGTGCCAGCAGTAAACTAGCGGGGGGGGAATGGGAGCAGTACGTC.

The chain carries TRBV24-1 and TRBJ2-1; no reliable D call. The CDR3 has 14 residues. Trimming removed 5 bases from V and 6 bases from J, with 13 bases in between. The germline CDR1 and CDR2 sequences are KGHDR and SFDVKD. CDR3 region: CATSGAAPPNEQFF. The CDR3 nucleotides are TGTGCCACCAGTGGGGCGGCCCCCCCCAATGAGCAGTTCTTC.

This chain connects TRBV20-1 to TRBJ2-1, with 12 bases that match TRBD2. J gave up 7 bases and V 5 bases, and 6 bases lay outside the gene matches. Germline values: CDR1 DFQATT, CDR2 SNEGSKA (reference sequence). The CDR3 has 14 residues. CDR3 protein: CSAAGTSGYNEQFF. CDR3 bases: TGCAGTGCTGCCGGGACTAGCGGGTATAATGAGCAGTTCTTC.

This sequence joins TRBV5-1 and TRBJ2-2; no firm D call. Germline CDR1 and CDR2: SGHRS and YFSETQ. The length of the CDR3 is 14 residues. Trimming shortened V by 3 bases and J by 1 base, and 7 bases separated the two germline ends. Written as DNA, the CDR3 is TGCGCCAGCAGCTGGGTCTTGAACACCGGGGAGCTGTTTTTT. Protein product: CASSWVLNTGELFF.

This chain uses TRBV28 with TRBJ1-3; D gene unclear. Trimming cost V 6 bases and J 4 bases, with 10 bases left between them. The CDR3 runs 13 residues. The germline gives CDR1 MDHEN, CDR2 SYDVKM. In nucleotides, the CDR3 is TGTGCCAGCAGCCAGCCGGGGGGAAACACCATATATTTT. Its protein product is CASSQPGGNTIYF.

The chain recombines TRBV20-1 with TRBJ1-6; D is undetermined. The V and J ends lost 6 bases and 0 bases respectively, with 15 bases between them. The CDR3 length is 16 residues. From germline, CDR1 is DFQATT and CDR2 SNEGSKA (reference sequence). This chain's CDR3 is CSAPKAVSSYNSPLHF. The CDR3 DNA is TGCAGTGCCCCCAAAGCGGTTAGCTCCTATAATTCACCCCTCCACTTT.

The rearrangement uses TRBV28 and TRBJ2-5; a weak D match, TRBD2 (6 bases). V dropped 4 bases and J dropped 4 bases, with 13 bases sitting between them. This CDR3 contains 14 residues. Germline CDR1 reads MDHEN; CDR2 reads SYDVKM. The CDR3: CASSSGGFRETQYF. CDR3 nucleotide sequence: TGTGCCAGCAGTTCCGGGGGTTTTAGAGAGACCCAGTACTTC.

Ten or more counts support this clonotype. The V and J genes are TRBV28 and TRBJ2-1, with 11 nucleotides matching TRBD2. The CDR3 has 14 residues. Looked up from germline, CDR1 is MDHEN and CDR2 is SYDVKM. V was clipped by 6 bases and J by 4 bases; unmatched bases: 2. As DNA, the CDR3 is TGTGCCAGCAGCGGACTAGCGGGTTACAATGAGCAGTTCTTC. This codes for CASSGLAGYNEQFF. The full variable domain, with the rest looked up from reference TRBV28 and TRBJ2-1, is DVKVTQSSRYLVKRTGEKVFLECVQDMDHENMFWYRQDPGLGLRLIYFSYDVKMKEKGDIPEGYSVSREKKERFSLILESASTNQTSMYLCASSGLAGYNEQFFGPGTRLTVL.

This clonotype was found many times. The chain is built from TRBV7-9 and TRBJ2-1, with 10 bases matching TRBD1. The germline gives CDR1 SEHNR, CDR2 FQNEAQ (reference sequence). This CDR3 has 14 residues. V lost 4 bases to trimming and J lost 9 bases; unmatched junction nucleotides: 6. The CDR3 DNA sequence: TGTGCCAGCAGCTCGACAGGGGGCTGGAGTGAGCAGTTCTTC. Its protein product is CASSSTGGWSEQFF.

This clonotype occurred a few times. The rearrangement uses TRBV12-3 or TRBV12-4 and TRBJ1-4; D call uncertain. V lost 5 bases to trimming and J lost 0 bases, with 4 bases between them. The CDR3 sequence is 13 residues long. For the CDR3, the DNA is TGTGCCAGCAGTCTTGCAACTAATGAAAAACTGTTTTTT. It translates to CASSLATNEKLFF.

This clonotype was counted between two and nine times. The chain joins TRBV15 to TRBJ1-1; 11 bases agree with TRBD1. Germline loops: CDR1 LNHNV, CDR2 YYDKDF (reference sequence). Germline trimming cut 5 bases from V and 3 bases from J; bases unmatched to any gene: 8. This CDR3 region has 16 residues. CDR3 in amino acids: CATSRFLGQGDTEAFF. CDR3 nucleotides: TGTGCCACCAGCCGATTTCTGGGACAGGGGGACACTGAAGCTTTCTTT. Combining the CDR3 with reference TRBV15 and TRBJ1-1 gives the whole variable domain DAMVIQNPRYQVTQFGKPVTLSCSQTLNHNVMYWYQQKSSQAPKLLFHYYDKDFNNEADTPDNFQSRRPNTSFCFLDIRSPGLGDTAMYLCATSRFLGQGDTEAFFGQGTRLTVV.

The V call is TRBV10-3, the J call TRBJ2-7; D possibly matches TRBD1 or TRBD2 (5 bases each). Trimming removed 6 bases from V and 0 bases from J, with 9 bases in between. CDR3 length equals 13 residues. Germline V gene sequence: CDR1 ENHRY, CDR2 SYGVKD. CDR3 region: CAIRGVGSYEQYV. Written as DNA, the CDR3 is TGTGCCATCAGGGGGGTGGGCTCCTACGAGCAGTACGTC.

On this clonotype itself: Relative to the germline gene, one junction end is altered; a read error may explain this. The V gene is TRBV5-6, the J gene TRBJ1-2, with D possibly being TRBD1 (5 bases). Germline V gene data show CDR1 as SGHDT and CDR2 as YYEEEE. The CDR3 consists of 13 residues. The CDR3 DNA reads TGTGCCAGCAGCTTGGGAAGGGACTATGACTACACCTTC. This translates into CASSLGRDYDYTF.

This clonotype came up many times. The chain uses TRBV12-3 or TRBV12-4 and TRBJ1-5; D unresolved. The CDR3 is made up of 14 amino acids. Deletions cut 5 bases from V and 2 bases from J, with 10 bases between. CDR3 coding DNA: TGTGCCAGCAGTAAAGGTTTGGGCAATCAGCCCCAGCATTTT. Protein: CASSKGLGNQPQHF.